These 30 T cell receptor beta chains originate from one sample sequenced in a study of T-cell memory formation after mild COVID-19. TCRdb re-called the 5' RACE reads with MiXCR, one entry per CDR3 protein. The sample lists 360,000 or so distinct CDR3 sequences, 28% occurring once. Sequencing was done on a sample of PBMCs or a T cell subset sorted from them (not recorded which). The origin of the receptors is an adult woman who had mild COVID-19 (a few samples of this study predate the infection). Cell type and time point are not known.

The rearrangement joins TRBV24-1 to TRBJ2-2; D is perhaps TRBD1 or TRBD2 (5 bases each). The germline gives CDR1 KGHDR, CDR2 SFDVKD. The CDR3 sequence is 16 residues long. V was trimmed by 4 bases and J by 0 bases, leaving 11 bases between them. The CDR3 DNA is TGTGCCACCAGTGACCCGGGACGGACGAACACCGGGGAGCTGTTTTTT. Protein sequence: CATSDPGRTNTGELFF.

CDR3 in DNA: TGTGCCAGCAGTTTATGGGGGACAGGGGTGTACGAGCAGTACTTC. Its protein is CASSLWGTGVYEQYF. This sequence joins TRBV27 and TRBJ2-7, with TRBD1 identical over 10 bases. V was clipped by 1 base and J by 4 bases; unmatched bases: 4. This CDR3 is built from 15 residues. Germline V CDR1 and CDR2: MNHEY, SMNVEV (reference sequence).

In this sample, this clonotype turned up a few times. This chain uses TRBV30 with TRBJ2-5; 8 bases fit TRBD2. The V gene's germline CDR1 is GTSNPN and CDR2 SVGIG (reference sequence). The CDR3 contains 17 residues. V lost 2 bases, J lost 0 bases, and 11 bases stayed unmatched. The CDR3 sequence is CAWSIAVTSVYQETQYF. The CDR3 DNA reads TGTGCCTGGAGTATTGCGGTGACTAGCGTATACCAAGAGACCCAGTACTTC.

The chain has TRBV5-6 and TRBJ2-7; the D gene is possibly TRBD1 (6 bases). The CDR3 runs to 16 residues. V was cut by 4 bases and J by 3 bases, with 20 bases left in between. The V gene's germline CDR1 is SGHDT and CDR2 YYEEEE. This CDR3 reads CASSGYGRGAYYEQYF. In DNA form, the CDR3 reads TGTGCCAGCAGCGGGTATGGCAGGGGCGCCTACTACGAGCAGTACTTC.

The chain combines TRBV2 with TRBJ2-7; the match to TRBD1 covers 8 bases. Germline CDR1 is SNHLY and CDR2 is FYNNEI. The CDR3 has 13 residues. Trimming took 4 bases from V and 5 from J; bases not matched to a gene: 4. The CDR3: CASSADRGHEQYF. In nucleotides, the CDR3 is TGTGCCAGCAGTGCTGACAGGGGCCACGAGCAGTACTTC.

The chain combines TRBV15 with TRBJ2-2; tentative D call: TRBD1 (5 bases). The V gene lost 0 bases and the J gene lost 1 base, with 9 bases spanning the gap. The CDR3 covers 16 residues. The V gene's germline CDR1 is LNHNV and CDR2 YYDKDF (reference sequence). The CDR3 protein is CATSRDGTGNTGELFF. Here the CDR3 DNA reads TGTGCCACCAGCAGAGACGGAACAGGGAACACCGGGGAGCTGTTTTTT. The full variable domain, completed using reference TRBV15 and TRBJ2-2, is DAMVIQNPRYQVTQFGKPVTLSCSQTLNHNVMYWYQQKSSQAPKLLFHYYDKDFNNEADTPDNFQSRRPNTSFCFLDIRSPGLGDTAMYLCATSRDGTGNTGELFFGEGSRLTVL.

This rearrangement joins TRBV25-1 to TRBJ1-1; D gene unclear. This CDR3 region has 14 residues. CDR1 is MGHDK and CDR2 is SYGVNS in the germline V gene. V shed 5 bases and J shed 1 base, with 11 bases lying between them. The CDR3 sequence: CASSPGTWNTEAFF. The CDR3 DNA reads TGTGCCAGCAGTCCCGGAACGTGGAACACTGAAGCTTTCTTT.

Comment on this clonotype: A junction end diverges from the germline sequence, so it may reflect a read error. This chain joins TRBV5-5 and TRBJ2-7; 9 positions agree with TRBD2. From germline, CDR1 is SGHKS and CDR2 YYEKEE (reference sequence). The CDR3 has 15 residues. CDR3 bases: TGTGCCAGCAGTTTGGCGGGAGGGGGAGACTACGAGCAGTACTTC. Translation gives CASSLAGGGDYEQYF.

The rearrangement uses TRBV5-6 and TRBJ2-1; D remains ambiguous. V was cut by 4 bases and J by 4 bases, with 15 bases left in between. This CDR3 is built from 15 residues. The germline gives CDR1 SGHDT, CDR2 YYEEEE. CDR3 amino acids: CASSPGPNPYNEQFF. The DNA of the CDR3 is TGTGCCAGCAGCCCAGGACCAAACCCGTACAATGAGCAGTTCTTC.

The gene calls are TRBV29-1 and TRBJ2-1; D possibly corresponds to TRBD1 (6 bases). There are 11 residues in the CDR3. Germline V gives CDR1 SQVTM, CDR2 ANQGSEA. Trimming took 2 bases from V and 9 from J, leaving 8 bases between them. CDR3 loop: CSVERDTEQFF. Here the CDR3 DNA reads TGCAGCGTTGAACGGGACACTGAGCAGTTCTTC.

CDR3 residues: CASSPTLAGGYNEQFF. CDR3 DNA sequence: TGTGCCAGCAGCCCGACGCTAGCGGGGGGATACAATGAGCAGTTCTTC. This chain uses TRBV7-3 with TRBJ2-1, with 11 bases lining up with TRBD2. Germline V gene sequence: CDR1 SGHTA, CDR2 FQGTGA. CDR3 size: 16 residues. With V trimmed by 5 bases and J by 4 bases, 7 bases remained unmatched. The whole variable domain, filled in from reference TRBV7-3 and TRBJ2-1, reads GAGVSQTPSNKVTEKGKYVELRCDPISGHTALYWYRQSLGQGPEFLIYFQGTGAADDSGLPNDRFFAVRPEGSVSTLKIQRTERGDSAVYLCASSPTLAGGYNEQFFGPGTRLTVL.

The rearrangement uses TRBV7-9 and TRBJ2-1, with TRBD2 matching over 11 bases. V lost 0 bases and J lost 7; bases outside the gene matches: 8. CDR1 is SEHNR and CDR2 is FQNEAQ in the germline V gene (reference sequence). This CDR3 spans 17 amino acids. The CDR3 reads CASSLASGRALRNEQFF. The CDR3 DNA sequence: TGTGCCAGCAGCTTAGCTAGCGGGAGGGCCTTAAGGAATGAGCAGTTCTTC. Combining the CDR3 with reference TRBV7-9 and TRBJ2-1 gives the whole variable domain DTGVSQNPRHKITKRGQNVTFRCDPISEHNRLYWYRQTLGQGPEFLTYFQNEAQLEKSRLLSDRFSAERPKGSFSTLEIQRTEQGDSAMYLCASSLASGRALRNEQFFGPGTRLTVL.

The rearrangement uses TRBV18 and TRBJ1-1; 9 positions agree with TRBD1. The germline V gene encodes CDR1 KGHSH and CDR2 LQKENI. V dropped 3 bases and J dropped 7; count of bases not matched to a gene: 9. The CDR3 covers 15 residues. DNA of the CDR3: TGTGCCAGCTCACCCTTGACAGGGGGGGGACTTGAAGCTTTCTTT. The encoded protein is CASSPLTGGGLEAFF.

The chain combines TRBV3-1 with TRBJ1-2, with TRBD1 matching over 7 bases. Trimming cost V 4 bases and J 0 bases; bases outside gene matches: 5. Germline V lookup: CDR1 LGHDT, CDR2 YNNKEL (reference sequence). This CDR3 region has 15 residues. CDR3 DNA sequence: TGTGCCAGCAGCCCTGGGACAGCCGCTAACTATGGCTACACCTTC. Translating gives CASSPGTAANYGYTF.

This clonotype was detected only a few times. The chain uses TRBV7-2 and TRBJ2-1, with D unresolved. Germline V gene lookup returns CDR1 SGHTA and CDR2 FQGNSA. The CDR3 is 18 residues long. The ends were cut back, 2 bases at V and 5 bases at J, with 22 bases in the middle. CDR3 loop: CASSLPSSQSRYHNEQFF. As DNA, the CDR3 is TGTGCCAGCAGCTTACCCTCCTCTCAAAGCCGATACCACAATGAGCAGTTCTTC. The variable domain in full, completed from reference TRBV7-2 and TRBJ2-1, reads GAGVSQSPSNKVTEKGKDVELRCDPISGHTALYWYRQSLGQGLEFLIYFQGNSAPDKSGLPSDRFSAERTGGSVSTLTIQRTQQEDSAVYLCASSLPSSQSRYHNEQFFGPGTRLTVL.

This clonotype has just a few counts. V and J are TRBV12-3 or TRBV12-4 and TRBJ1-2; a weak D match, TRBD1 (5 bases). The CDR3 is 13 residues long. The V gene lost 6 bases and the J gene lost 6 bases, with 14 bases spanning the gap. The CDR3 loop reads CASSPGQPNGYTF. The CDR3 DNA is TGTGCCAGCAGCCCTGGACAACCCAATGGCTACACCTTC.

In this sample, this clonotype turned up a few times. The CDR3 bases are TGTGCCAGCAGCCCTCTATCGTCGAGTCTCTCTGGGGCCAACGTCCTGACTTTC. It yields the protein CASSPLSSSLSGANVLTF. The chain carries TRBV5-6 and TRBJ2-6; no clear D gene. CDR1 is SGHDT and CDR2 is YYEEEE in the germline V gene. The CDR3 is 18 residues long. V dropped 4 bases and J dropped 0 bases, with 17 bases sitting between them.

The CDR3: CASSLAGGFAALQYF. In DNA form, the CDR3 reads TGTGCCAGCAGTCTAGCGGGAGGGTTCGCCGCCCTTCAGTACTTC. This rearrangement joins TRBV27 to TRBJ2-4, with TRBD2 identical over 12 bases. Trimming cost V 5 bases and J 11 bases; bases outside gene matches: 10. CDR1 MNHEY and CDR2 SMNVEV come from the germline V gene (reference sequence). CDR3 length: 15 residues.

This clonotype was recorded a few times. This chain joins TRBV18 and TRBJ1-4; D ambiguous. This CDR3 region has 16 residues. Per the germline V gene, CDR1 is KGHSH and CDR2 is LQKENI. Trimming shortened V by 0 bases and J by 3 bases, and 11 bases separated the two germline ends. CDR3 coding DNA: TGTGCCAGCTCACCACCCTCATTTGGGGCTAATGAAAAACTGTTTTTT. Amino acid sequence: CASSPPSFGANEKLFF. The variable domain in full, with the rest retrieved from reference TRBV18 and TRBJ1-4, is NAGVMQNPRHLVRRRGQEARLRCSPMKGHSHVYWYRQLPEEGLKFMVYLQKENIIDESGMPKERFSAEFPKEGPSILRIQQVVRGDSAAYFCASSPPSFGANEKLFFGSGTQLSVL.

The J gene is TRBJ2-1, the V gene TRBV4-1; D perhaps matches TRBD2 (6 bases). The CDR3 runs 14 residues. From germline, CDR1 is MGHRA and CDR2 YSYEKL. V lost 3 bases and J 4 bases, leaving 10 bases between the germline ends. This CDR3 is CASSHGLTYNEQFF. The CDR3 coding sequence is TGCGCCAGCAGCCACGGACTAACTTACAATGAGCAGTTCTTC.

The genes are TRBV10-3 and TRBJ2-7; 10 positions match TRBD2. Losses at the gene ends were 3 bases for V and 5 bases for J; bases not matched to a gene: 7. This CDR3 has 15 residues. Germline loops: CDR1 ENHRY, CDR2 SYGVKD. The CDR3 here is CAISDPGLAENEQYF. The CDR3 DNA follows: TGTGCCATCAGTGACCCAGGACTAGCGGAAAACGAGCAGTACTTC.

The V gene is TRBV7-2, the J gene TRBJ1-2, with 8 bases lining up with TRBD1. Germline V gene lookup returns CDR1 SGHTA and CDR2 FQGNSA. With V trimmed by 4 bases and J by 6 bases, 4 bases remained unmatched. The CDR3 spans 13 residues. CDR3 sequence reads: CASSSTGADGYTF. The CDR3 DNA is TGTGCCAGCAGCTCGACAGGGGCCGATGGCTACACCTTC.

The sample holds a few counts of this clonotype. The V call is TRBV7-9, the J call TRBJ2-7; D is tentatively TRBD1 or TRBD2 (5 bases each). V lost 3 bases and J lost 2, with 11 bases in between. Germline V gives CDR1 SEHNR, CDR2 FQNEAQ (reference sequence). The CDR3 length is 14 residues. The DNA for the CDR3 is TGTGCCAGCAGCTTCGAGGGGCAGGCCTACGAGCAGTACTTC. This codes for CASSFEGQAYEQYF.

The chain couples TRBV27 to TRBJ1-2; possibly TRBD1 for D (6 bases). Deletions cut 0 bases from V and 2 bases from J, with 10 bases between. Germline loops: CDR1 MNHEY, CDR2 SMNVEV (reference sequence). CDR3 length: 15 amino acids. Written as DNA, the CDR3 is TGTGCCAGCAGTTTATCTTACAGGGAAAACTATGGCTACACCTTC. Translating it yields CASSLSYRENYGYTF.

The V and J genes are TRBV5-1 and TRBJ1-6; no clear D gene. V was shortened by 5 bases and J by 6 bases, with 15 bases between the two germline ends. The length of the CDR3 is 15 residues. Germline V lookup: CDR1 SGHRS, CDR2 YFSETQ. The CDR3 nucleotides read TGCGCCAGCAGTTACGGGATCGAGAGTAATTCACCCCTCCACTTT. Translated, it gives CASSYGIESNSPLHF.

This clonotype was detected a few times. The chain joins TRBV15 to TRBJ1-1; 8 nucleotides match TRBD1. CDR3 length: 13 residues. Per the germline V gene, CDR1 is LNHNV and CDR2 is YYDKDF (reference sequence). The V gene end was trimmed by 0 bases and the J gene end by 12 bases; junction bases not matched to a gene: 6. Written as DNA, the CDR3 is TGTGCCACCAGCAGAGATTGGACAGGGTGGACTTTCTTT. It codes for CATSRDWTGWTFF.

V and J are TRBV7-6 and TRBJ2-2, with 12 bases matching TRBD2. CDR1 is SGHVS and CDR2 is FNYEAQ in the germline V gene. The CDR3 runs to 16 residues. V lost 1 base and J lost 5; bases outside the gene matches: 2. Here the CDR3 DNA reads TGTGCCAGCAGCTTAGTCACTAGCGGGAGGACCGGGGAGCTGTTTTTT. Amino acids: CASSLVTSGRTGELFF.

This chain connects TRBV12-3 or TRBV12-4 to TRBJ2-7; 9 positions agree with TRBD2. The CDR3 sequence is 14 residues long. Trimming took 3 bases from V and 2 from J; bases not matched to a gene: 2. The CDR3 region has the DNA TGTGCCAGCAGTTTTAGCGGGGGTCCCTACGAGCAGTACTTC. Protein sequence: CASSFSGGPYEQYF.

The chain joins TRBV18 to TRBJ1-1; no reliable D call. Trimming removed 3 bases from V and 1 base from J, with 6 bases in between. The length of the CDR3 is 13 residues. Germline CDR1 is KGHSH and CDR2 is LQKENI. Here the CDR3 reads CASSPNWNTEAFF. The CDR3 DNA is TGTGCCAGCTCACCGAACTGGAACACTGAAGCTTTCTTT.

This clonotype came up a few times. The chain has TRBV20-1 and TRBJ2-5, with D possibly being TRBD2 (6 bases). Trimming stripped 3 bases from V and 0 bases from J, with 20 bases between. The CDR3 totals 17 residues. Germline assignment: CDR1 DFQATT and CDR2 SNEGSKA (reference sequence). DNA for the CDR3: TGCAGTGCTAGTTCCCTCCTCTCCGGGAGCTACCAAGAGACCCAGTACTTC. This translates into CSASSLLSGSYQETQYF.